This is a list of T cell receptor beta chains from one sample in a study of response to subunit inactivated influenza vaccine. TCRdb reprocessed the RT-PCR reads via MiXCR and lists one record per CDR3 protein. Seen here are under 550,000 distinct CDR3 sequences, about 7.6% observed once, and the top ten hold about an eighth. This specimen was PBMCs from blood, taken about 24 months after vaccination. These TCRs come from a man aged 45 to 70 who received an inactivated influenza vaccine. Each CDR3 is given without its conserved first and last residue. D genes are given only for firm matches. Some rows mark clone size as missing; the rest say once, few, many or name a class of expanded clone.

j_call | clone_size | v_call | d_call | cdr3_aa
TRBJ1-3 | few | TRBV20-1 | . | SARTGDRGNTIY
TRBJ2-1 | . | TRBV11-3 | TRBD2 | ASSLSPKRGAGNEQF
TRBJ1-6 | many | TRBV5-5 | . | ASSPSDSSNSPLH
TRBJ2-7 | . | TRBV7-9 | . | ASSLATGRGNEQY
TRBJ2-1 | many | TRBV18 | . | ASRPPGNEQF
TRBJ1-1 | few | TRBV7-2 | . | ASSLGTLGAF
TRBJ1-2 | few | TRBV12-3/TRBV12-4 | TRBD1 | ASSFGTGANYGYT
TRBJ2-2 | few | TRBV27 | . | ASSHRRDTGELF
TRBJ2-3 | many | TRBV20-1 | TRBD2 | SAIIAGKPDTQY
TRBJ2-7 | many | TRBV4-3 | TRBD2 | ASSQGLAGTYEQY
TRBJ2-3 | . | TRBV5-1 | TRBD2 | ASKAGVLTDTQY
TRBJ2-1 | . | TRBV7-2 | . | ASSLGWQTYNEQF
TRBJ2-3 | many | TRBV7-2 | . | ASSLAPFSLTDTQY
TRBJ2-1 | few | TRBV12-3/TRBV12-4 | TRBD1 | ASSKRQGSSYNEQF
TRBJ1-2 | . | TRBV25-1 | TRBD1 | ASGQGLSNYGYT
TRBJ2-3 | . | TRBV7-9 | TRBD1 | ASSSYRGDTQY
TRBJ2-3 | few | TRBV15 | TRBD2 | ATSRDKSGRYQDTQY
TRBJ1-1 | few | TRBV5-1 | . | ASSLALRGIAEAF
TRBJ2-7 | . | TRBV29-1 | TRBD1 | SVAPRQGLSYEQY
TRBJ2-5 | many | TRBV12-3/TRBV12-4 | TRBD2 | ASSWEGDPGTQY
TRBJ2-1 | . | TRBV5-8 | . | ASSENLADVLLYEQF
TRBJ2-7 | . | TRBV20-1 | . | SATLGTEVYEQY
TRBJ2-2 | many | TRBV6-2/TRBV6-3 | . | ASSYSIDTGELF
TRBJ2-3 | many | TRBV20-1 | TRBD2 | SATEFGGEDTQY
TRBJ2-1 | . | TRBV5-6 | . | ASSILDRSSYNEQF
TRBJ2-2 | . | TRBV5-1 | . | ASSPRGEANTGELF
TRBJ1-2 | few | TRBV25-1 | . | ASRTSGTDGGYT
TRBJ1-1 | . | TRBV4-2 | . | ASSQDLERFYSAF
TRBJ2-2 | . | TRBV12-3/TRBV12-4 | . | ASKGFPGELF
TRBJ1-2 | few | TRBV3-1 | TRBD1 | ASSGTVDYGYT
TRBJ2-2 | few | TRBV10-3 | . | AISTVPLNTGELF
TRBJ2-3 | many | TRBV15 | . | ATSRDLYTQY
TRBJ2-7 | . | TRBV12-3/TRBV12-4 | . | ASSLGSHRGYEQY
TRBJ2-3 | . | TRBV3-1 | TRBD2 | ASSPIASGGTDTQY
TRBJ2-7 | many | TRBV20-1 | . | SARESLGYEQY
TRBJ1-1 | many | TRBV6-1 | . | ASSITRGITEAF
TRBJ1-5 | many | TRBV12-3/TRBV12-4 | . | ASSIAGVNNQPQH
TRBJ1-2 | few | TRBV29-1 | . | SVGLGGNYGYT
TRBJ1-2 | . | TRBV25-1 | . | ASSDPTRGRSGGYT
TRBJ2-4 | many | TRBV18 | TRBD1 | ASSPRDRRPDLAKNIQY
TRBJ1-1 | few | TRBV5-6 | . | ASSLWQPNTEAF
TRBJ2-2 | many | TRBV4-2 | TRBD2 | ASSQDGLAGVTGELF
TRBJ2-5 | few | TRBV5-1 | . | ASSLGTRNQETQY
TRBJ2-7 | many | TRBV12-3/TRBV12-4 | . | ASSLPGATYEQY